The rows below give T cell receptor beta chains drawn from one sample of a study of T cells in Graves' hyperthyroidism and ophthalmopathy. TCRdb passed the multiplex PCR reads through MiXCR, listing each CDR3 protein once. The profile shows 250,000 to 400,000 distinct CDR3 sequences, roughly 13% of them singletons. Source material: blood. The receptors originated from a middle-aged woman with Graves' ophthalmopathy. CDR3s include the opening cysteine and the closing phenylalanine or tryptophan. The D gene is left open where the match is weak. Some rows have no size entry. The others give once, few or many, or a class for an expanded clone.

v_gene,abundance,d_gene,j_gene,CDR3aa,CDR3nt
TRBV7-9,many,TRBD2,TRBJ2-5,CASTGGETQYF,TGTGCCAGCACGGGGGGGGAGACCCAGTACTTC
TRBV2,many,.,TRBJ1-2,CASSGPRGEGYTF,TGTGCCAGCAGCGGCCCGCGAGGGGAAGGCTACACCTTC
TRBV19,many,TRBD1,TRBJ2-1,CASSAAGTGGIPVQFF,TGTGCCAGTAGTGCCGCGGGGACAGGGGGCATTCCGGTGCAGTTCTTC
TRBV11-3,few,TRBD2,TRBJ2-1,CASSPTSGRYNEQFF,TGTGCCAGCAGCCCAACTAGCGGGAGATACAATGAGCAGTTCTTC
TRBV6-2/TRBV6-3,many,TRBD2,TRBJ2-3,CASNLPGTSGRSRVDTQYF,TGTGCCAGCAATCTACCCGGGACTAGCGGGAGATCCCGTGTGGATACGCAGTATTTT
TRBV15,.,.,TRBJ1-5,CATSIAFGLGPQHF,TGTGCCACCAGCATAGCTTTCGGGCTAGGGCCCCAGCATTTT
TRBV7-8,few,TRBD2,TRBJ2-1,CASSRTSGNQREFF,TGTGCCAGCAGTCGGACTAGCGGAAATCAACGGGAGTTCTTC
TRBV27,many,TRBD1,TRBJ1-3,CASSSRQGAGGNTIYF,TGTGCCAGCAGTTCAAGACAGGGGGCGGGTGGAAACACCATATATTTT
TRBV19,.,TRBD1,TRBJ1-1,CATKGQGVLTEAFF,TGTGCCACCAAGGGACAGGGGGTTCTCACTGAAGCTTTCTTT
TRBV2,many,TRBD2,TRBJ2-1,CASTGTSGYNEQFF,TGTGCCAGCACCGGGACTAGCGGATACAATGAGCAGTTCTTC
TRBV2,once,.,TRBJ1-4,CASTPTPGAGDRKLFF,TGTGCCAGCACCCCCACACCAGGGGCAGGGGATAGGAAACTGTTTTTT
TRBV20-1,.,TRBD1,TRBJ2-5,CSAEGQGRETQYF,TGCAGTGCGGAGGGACAGGGGAGAGAGACCCAGTACTTC
TRBV10-1,many,TRBD2,TRBJ2-3,CASPPLAGGTDTQYF,TGCGCCAGCCCCCCCCTCGCGGGGGGCACAGATACGCAGTATTTT
TRBV3-1,many,.,TRBJ2-7,CASSQTHYEQYF,TGTGCCAGCAGCCAAACCCACTACGAGCAGTACTTC
TRBV28,many,TRBD2,TRBJ2-2,CASSFGLAVNTGELFF,TGTGCCAGCAGTTTTGGACTAGCGGTGAACACCGGGGAGCTGTTTTTT